These T cell receptor beta chains were read from a single sample in a study of brain metastases from non-small cell lung cancer. This table comes from immunoSEQ multiplex PCR, and its TCRdb copy is limited to in-frame clones, with some not included. The data show about 4,900 clones, about 74% seen once. The material sequenced was primary lung tumor tissue. These receptors all stem from a donor aged 40 or over with non-small cell lung cancer. The CDR3 runs from the conserved cysteine through the conserved F or W.

CASSLAGTETQYF	TRBV5-4
CASSYQASETQYF	TRBV6-5
CASSHGQGPGYTF	TRBV7-9
CASSFAPRLETQYF	TRBV7-8
CASSLGDTGELFF	TRBV5-1
CASSLRTGRGYTF	TRBV19
CASSLGLAFDEQYF	TRBV7-9
CASSQSFYEQYF	TRBV3-1/TRBV3-2
CASSLQALRALGNEQYF	TRBV7-8
CASSPHLLGGPKETQYF	TRBV4-2
CASSAGQAYEQYF	TRBV2